This TCR beta chain was identified during a study of cytomegalovirus exposure and HLA in healthy donors. This clone occurred a few times. V shed 2 bases, J shed 3 bases, and the junction held 4 bases outside the gene matches. The CDR3 has 14 residues. Germline CDR1 MNHNY, CDR2 SVGAGI (reference sequence). PCR primers comprised 60 Vbeta and 13 Jbeta primers. Measured with immunoSEQ multiplex PCR; TCRdb has only the in-frame clones, and not every one. This table holds about 200,000 clones, roughly 80% found once. The TCR was taken from a woman between 40 and 55 years old in good health and CMV-seronegative. The source material was PBMCs. This chain connects TRBV6-6 to TRBJ2-7; TRBD1 aligns across 7 bases. DNA of the CDR3: TGTGCCAGCAGTTACGGTAGGGGGCTCTACGAGCAGTACTTC. Amino acid sequence: CASSYGRGLYEQYF.